These 25 T cell receptor beta chains came from one sample sequenced in a study of patients and donors after allogeneic stem cell transplantation. TCRdb processed the RT-PCR reads anew with MiXCR; each CDR3 protein has one entry. The data show fewer than 250,000 distinct CDR3 sequences, with 14% seen just once and roughly 12% held by the top ten. The sequencing sample was made of blood, either unsorted or a sorted T cell fraction (not recorded which). Source of these receptors: a human donor who was either an allogeneic HSCT recipient or a stem cell or donor lymphocyte infusion donor (not recorded which). It is not recorded whose cells these are; they may come from a transplant donor.

This clonotype was picked up a small number of times. This chain joins TRBV5-6 and TRBJ2-3, with 8 bases matching TRBD1. CDR1 and CDR2 from the germline V gene are SGHDT and YYEEEE. The CDR3 spans 16 residues. The junction had 8 bases not matched to a gene; V was cut back by 1 base and J by 4 bases. DNA for the CDR3: TGTGCCAGCAGCTTGATGACAGGGGATTTCGCAGATACGCAGTATTTT. This codes for CASSLMTGDFADTQYF. Full variable domain (missing parts from reference TRBV5-6 and TRBJ2-3): DAGVTQSPTHLIKTRGQQVTLRCSPKSGHDTVSWYQQALGQGPQFIFQYYEEEERQRGNFPDRFSGHQFPNYSSELNVNALLLGDSALYLCASSLMTGDFADTQYFGPGTRLTVL.

This clonotype was counted only a few times. The chain is built from TRBV5-5 and TRBJ1-4; no clear D. This CDR3 comprises 14 residues. V was pared by 4 bases and J by 8 bases, with 15 bases between. Germline CDR1 reads SGHKS; CDR2 reads YYEKEE (reference sequence). For the CDR3, the DNA is TGTGCCAGCAGCCTCCAAACCCCTAGGGAAAAACTGTTTTTT. This codes for CASSLQTPREKLFF.

This rearrangement joins TRBV12-3 or TRBV12-4 to TRBJ1-2, with no clear D. The CDR3 sequence is 15 residues long. Deletions cut 1 base from V and 8 bases from J, with 17 bases between. The CDR3 loop is CASSLGLRGSGGYTF. The CDR3 nucleotides are TGTGCCAGCAGTTTAGGCCTCCGGGGATCGGGGGGCTACACCTTC.

The sample holds a few counts of this clonotype. This chain connects TRBV6-5 to TRBJ2-2; no clear D. Trimming removed 0 bases at V and 6 bases at J, with 14 bases between. Germline V gives CDR1 MNHEY, CDR2 SVGAGI. The CDR3 length is 16 residues. The CDR3 DNA sequence: TGTGCCAGCAGTTACTCGACTGTTAGTAGTCCCGGGGAGCTGTTTTTT. Its protein is CASSYSTVSSPGELFF.

This clonotype has at least ten counts. The J gene is TRBJ1-1, the V gene TRBV20-1, with 11 bases aligning to TRBD1. Per the germline V gene, CDR1 is DFQATT and CDR2 is SNEGSKA (reference sequence). The CDR3 sequence is 14 residues long. J lost 4 bases, V lost 1 base, and 2 bases had no gene match. CDR3 in DNA: TGCAGTGCTAGAGGGACAGGGGGCACCACTGAAGCTTTCTTT. It specifies CSARGTGGTTEAFF.

This clonotype has just a few counts. The CDR3 reads CASSLGGTAYNEQFF. The CDR3, as DNA: TGCGCCAGCAGCTTGGGAGGGACAGCATACAATGAGCAGTTCTTC. The rearrangement uses TRBV5-1 and TRBJ2-1; 7 bases align to TRBD1. There are 15 residues in the CDR3. Looked up from germline, CDR1 is SGHRS and CDR2 is YFSETQ. With 0 bases clipped from V and 4 bases from J, the junction kept 4 bases outside the gene matches.

The V call is TRBV29-1, the J call TRBJ1-3; D is ambiguous. With 5 bases removed from V and 4 bases from J, the gap between germline ends came to 9 bases. CDR3 size: 12 residues. The germline V gene has CDR1 SQVTM and CDR2 ANQGSEA. CDR3 DNA sequence: TGCAGCGTTCAACAGTTCGGAAACACCATATATTTT. Its protein product is CSVQQFGNTIYF.

This clonotype has only a few counts. The CDR3 region is CSVDRGIGADTQYF. For the CDR3, the DNA is TGCAGTGTTGACAGGGGGATAGGAGCAGATACGCAGTATTTT. V gene TRBV20-1 combines with J gene TRBJ2-3, with 9 nucleotides matching TRBD1. The CDR3 totals 14 residues. The V segment lost 7 bases and the J segment 4 bases; nucleotides outside the gene matches: 9. Germline V gives CDR1 DFQATT, CDR2 SNEGSKA (reference sequence).

This clonotype was observed many times. A much larger clone is a single base away; this may be a read error. The gene calls are TRBV10-2 and TRBJ1-1; 9 positions agree with TRBD1. The CDR3 covers 14 residues. The germline V gene has CDR1 WSHSY and CDR2 SAAADI. V was pared by 6 bases and J by 1 base, with 3 bases of the junction left unmatched. The CDR3, as DNA: TGCGCCAGCAGCCCGACAGGGGGGAACACTGAAGCTTTCTTT. This translates into CASSPTGGNTEAFF.

The genes are TRBV12-3 or TRBV12-4 and TRBJ1-4; D uncertain. The V end lost 1 base, the J end lost 8 bases, and 8 bases lay between the germline ends. The CDR3 contains 13 residues. This CDR3 reads CASSLDGREKLFF. In nucleotides, the CDR3 is TGTGCCAGCAGTTTAGATGGCCGCGAAAAACTGTTTTTT.

The V and J genes are TRBV3-1 and TRBJ2-2, with D maybe TRBD2 (6 bases). The CDR3 is made up of 13 amino acids. Germline values: CDR1 LGHDT, CDR2 YNNKEL (reference sequence). The V and J ends lost 5 bases and 5 bases respectively, with 9 bases between them. CDR3 protein: CASSGRTTGELFF. CDR3 coding DNA: TGTGCCAGCAGCGGGAGGACTACCGGGGAGCTGTTTTTT.

The genes are TRBV4-1 and TRBJ2-3, with 10 positions matching TRBD2. This CDR3 region has 15 residues. Germline assignment: CDR1 MGHRA and CDR2 YSYEKL. Unmatched junction bases numbered 6, after V lost 7 bases and J lost 2 bases. Here the CDR3 DNA reads TGCGCCAGCAACGAGGGACTAGCGCTCACAGATACGCAGTATTTT. It encodes CASNEGLALTDTQYF.

This sequence joins TRBV3-1 and TRBJ2-1; tentative D call: TRBD2 (6 bases). Germline CDR1 and CDR2: LGHDT and YNNKEL (reference sequence). This CDR3 is built from 16 residues. Trimming took off 4 bases at V and 2 bases at J, with 15 bases between the two ends. CDR3 sequence (DNA): TGTGCCAGCAGCCCCGCGGGTAGCGGAACCTACAATGAGCAGTTCTTC. It translates to CASSPAGSGTYNEQFF.

The chain has TRBV6-1 and TRBJ2-1, with D perhaps matching TRBD1 (6 bases). The CDR3 is 13 residues long. CDR1 MNHNS and CDR2 SASEGT come from the germline V gene. V lost 9 bases and J 3 bases, leaving 12 bases between the germline ends. The CDR3 DNA is TGTGCCAGTACAGGACAGATCTACAATGAGCAGTTCTTC. It codes for CASTGQIYNEQFF.

The V and J genes are TRBV27 and TRBJ2-1; TRBD1 matches at 11 bases. The germline gives CDR1 MNHEY, CDR2 SMNVEV (reference sequence). After removal of 1 base from V and 10 bases from J, the junction contained 6 bases not matched to a gene. This CDR3 has 15 residues. The CDR3 sequence: CASSLFGQGAVEQFF. In DNA, the CDR3 is TGTGCCAGCAGTTTATTTGGACAGGGGGCGGTCGAGCAGTTCTTC.

The chain couples TRBV18 to TRBJ1-5; 8 nucleotides match TRBD1. V lost 2 bases, J lost 0 bases, and 3 bases stayed unmatched. This CDR3 has 16 amino acids. CDR1 and CDR2 (germline): KGHSH, LQKENI. The CDR3 sequence: CASSPDRGNSNQPQHF. The DNA for the CDR3 is TGTGCCAGCTCACCAGACAGGGGAAATAGCAATCAGCCCCAGCATTTT.

This clonotype was counted between two and nine times. V usage is TRBV6-1 and J usage is TRBJ2-3, with TRBD2 identical over 11 bases. The V and J ends lost 8 bases and 3 bases, in that order; junction bases with no gene match: 10. There are 16 residues in the CDR3. CDR1 is MNHNS, CDR2 SASEGT, per germline. The CDR3 is CASGGTSGPGTDTQYF. In DNA form, the CDR3 reads TGTGCCAGCGGCGGGACTAGCGGCCCTGGGACAGATACGCAGTATTTT.

This clonotype was detected only a few times. This chain connects TRBV29-1 to TRBJ1-2; no firm D call. Trimming left V 5 bases short and J 8 bases short, with 9 bases between. CDR1 is SQVTM, CDR2 ANQGSEA, per germline. This CDR3 has 10 amino acids. The CDR3: CSVTVGGYTF. CDR3 DNA: TGCAGCGTTACGGTGGGAGGCTACACCTTC.

This clonotype was counted many times. The chain carries TRBV19 and TRBJ1-6; no firm D call. This CDR3 contains 13 residues. Trimming took off 7 bases at V and 7 bases at J, with 11 bases between the two ends. The germline V gene has CDR1 LNHDA and CDR2 SQIVND (reference sequence). The DNA for the CDR3 is TGTGCCAGTAAAGGGCCAGAAAATTCACCCCTCCACTTT. This encodes CASKGPENSPLHF.

This clonotype showed up just a few times. V gene TRBV20-1 combines with J gene TRBJ1-2; D unclear. Trimming cost V 4 bases and J 0 bases, with 6 bases left between them. The CDR3 contains 12 residues. Germline CDR1 DFQATT, CDR2 SNEGSKA (reference sequence). The CDR3 nucleotides read TGCAGTGCTATAAAAGCTAACTATGGCTACACCTTC. Protein product: CSAIKANYGYTF.

This clonotype has just a few counts. The chain carries TRBV5-4 and TRBJ1-2, with 10 positions matching TRBD1. Germline values: CDR1 SGHNT, CDR2 YYREEE (reference sequence). J lost 6 bases, V lost 4 bases, and 9 bases had no gene match. The CDR3 spans 15 residues. The CDR3 DNA reads as TGTGCCAGCAGCGCCGGGACAGGGGACGAGGATGGCTACACCTTC. Protein product: CASSAGTGDEDGYTF. Full variable domain (rest looked up from reference TRBV5-4 and TRBJ1-2): ETGVTQSPTHLIKTRGQQVTLRCSSQSGHNTVSWYQQALGQGPQFIFQYYREEENGRGNFPPRFSGLQFPNYSSELNVNALELDDSALYLCASSAGTGDEDGYTFGSGTRLTVV.

This clonotype was detected ten times or more. This chain links TRBV4-2 with TRBJ1-6; D remains unclear. V was clipped by 4 bases and J by 7 bases, with 11 bases between them. The CDR3 sequence is 14 residues long. Germline V gives CDR1 LGHNA, CDR2 YNFKEQ. In DNA form, the CDR3 reads TGTGCCAGCAGCCGATCGGAGTGGAATTCACCCCTCCACTTT. It is translated as CASSRSEWNSPLHF.

The rearrangement joins TRBV20-1 to TRBJ1-5; TRBD1 might be the D (5 bases). The CDR3 runs 13 residues. Trimming shortened V by 6 bases and J by 7 bases, and 16 bases separated the two germline ends. Germline V gene sequence: CDR1 DFQATT, CDR2 SNEGSKA (reference sequence). For the CDR3, the DNA is TGCAGTGCCCGGCGGGGGGATTGGCAGCCCCAGCATTTT. Protein: CSARRGDWQPQHF.

This sequence joins TRBV7-2 and TRBJ2-7; D is uncertain. V lost 5 bases to trimming and J lost 5 bases, with 16 bases between them. The CDR3 spans 14 residues. Germline CDR1 SGHTA, CDR2 FQGNSA. CDR3 DNA: TGTGCCAGCAGCCGAGTTATGGGGAAGAACGAGCAGTACTTC. It translates to CASSRVMGKNEQYF.

The rearrangement joins TRBV15 to TRBJ2-7; no clear D gene. The CDR3 runs to 13 residues. Germline V CDR1 and CDR2: LNHNV, YYDKDF (reference sequence). V gave up 4 bases and J gave up 3 bases, with 10 bases separating them. Written as DNA, the CDR3 is TGTGCCACCAGCATGGTGGGGTACTACGAGCAGTACTTC. Its translation: CATSMVGYYEQYF.